This is a list of T cell receptor beta chains from one sample in a study of cytomegalovirus exposure and HLA in healthy donors. Using immunoSEQ multiplex PCR, the repertoire was profiled, and TCRdb retains in-frame clones only, with some absent. The profile shows around 100,000 clones, about three quarters of them singletons. Sequencing was done on a sample of PBMCs. These receptors were collected from a female donor in good health and CMV-seropositive. CDR3s include the opening cysteine and the closing phenylalanine or tryptophan. A D gene is named only where the DNA matches it firmly. The size field is filled for only some rows; it gives once, few, many or a size class.

J gene,D gene,V gene,clone size,CDR3 DNA,CDR3 protein
TRBJ2-3,NA,TRBV2,NA,TGTGCCAGCAGGCCGAGCGGAAGCACAGATACGCAGTATTTT,CASRPSGSTDTQYF
TRBJ1-2,NA,TRBV7-2,NA,TGTGCCAGCAGCTTACTCGGGACACAGTATGGCTACACCTTC,CASSLLGTQYGYTF
TRBJ2-2,NA,TRBV19,NA,TGTGCCAGTCAAGGGGTCGCGAACACCGGGGAGCTGTTTTTT,CASQGVANTGELFF
TRBJ2-1,TRBD2,TRBV5-1,NA,TGCGCCAGCAGCTTGGGTATTAGCGGGGGAGGACGGGCCTTTCGGAATGAGCAGTTCTTC,CASSLGISGGGRAFRNEQFF
TRBJ1-1,TRBD1,TRBV30,NA,TGTGCCTACGACAGGGCGACAGGGACTGAAGCTTTCTTT,CAYDRATGTEAFF
TRBJ1-1,TRBD1,TRBV7-3,NA,TGTGCCAGCAGCCCCCAGGGGGGGAACACTGAAGCTTTCTTT,CASSPQGGNTEAFF
TRBJ2-4,TRBD1,TRBV4-1,NA,TGCGCCAGCGCCCCGGCCCTGAGGGACAGGGTACCCAAAAACATTCAGTACTTC,CASAPALRDRVPKNIQYF
TRBJ2-3,NA,TRBV7-8,few,TGTGCCAGCAAGGGACACAGGAGGATCGACACAGATACGCAGTATTTT,CASKGHRRIDTDTQYF
TRBJ1-1,TRBD1,TRBV18,NA,TGTGCCAGCTCATCGGGACAGGTGGGCATGAACACTGAAGCTTTCTTT,CASSSGQVGMNTEAFF
TRBJ2-1,TRBD2,TRBV28,NA,TGTGCCAGCAGTTCCGGGAGGCTTAACTACAATGAGCAGTTCTTC,CASSSGRLNYNEQFF
TRBJ2-3,TRBD2,TRBV11-2,NA,TGTGCCAGCAGCTCAACGCGACTAGCGGGGGGAGGAGATACGCAGTATTTT,CASSSTRLAGGGDTQYF
TRBJ1-1,TRBD1,TRBV18,NA,TGTGCCAGCTCACCAAGGACAGGGAACACTGAAGCTTTCTTT,CASSPRTGNTEAFF
TRBJ2-1,TRBD1,TRBV30,NA,TGTGCCTGGAGTCGGACAGGGACCTCCTACAATGAGCAGTTCTTC,CAWSRTGTSYNEQFF
TRBJ2-7,TRBD2,TRBV4-2,NA,TGTGCCAGCAGCCAGGGGAGGGCGGGTTCCTACGAGCAGTACTTC,CASSQGRAGSYEQYF
TRBJ2-7,TRBD1,TRBV5-4,NA,TGTGCCAGCAGCTTCTCTGGGACAGGGAGCGAGCAGTACTTC,CASSFSGTGSEQYF
TRBJ2-2,NA,TRBV13,NA,TGTGCCAGCAGCTTAGCCAGGGGAAACACCGGGGAGCTGTTTTTT,CASSLARGNTGELFF
TRBJ2-2,TRBD2,TRBV30,NA,TGTGCCCAAAGACTAGCGGAGTCCCCTAACACCGGGGAGCTGTTTTTT,CAQRLAESPNTGELFF
TRBJ2-3,TRBD2,TRBV19,NA,TGTGCCAGTAGTCGCGGACTAGCGGTTCCAGATACGCAGTATTTT,CASSRGLAVPDTQYF
TRBJ2-1,TRBD2,TRBV5-1,NA,TGCGCCAGCAGCTTGTATGTTCGACTAGCGAACAATGAGCAGTTCTTC,CASSLYVRLANNEQFF
TRBJ1-3,NA,TRBV9,NA,TGTGCCAGCAGCGTTACCCAGGGCTTCTCTGGAAACACCATATATTTT,CASSVTQGFSGNTIYF
TRBJ2-4,TRBD1,TRBV6-5,NA,TGTGCCAGCAGGCAGGGACAGCTAGCCAAAAACATTCAGTACTTC,CASRQGQLAKNIQYF
TRBJ2-1,NA,TRBV6-1,NA,TGTGCCAGCAGTGAACTCCCCGGGGGTGGTGAGCAGTTCTTC,CASSELPGGGEQFF
TRBJ2-3,NA,TRBV29-1,NA,TGCAGCATCTCAGACAACACAGATACGCAGTATTTT,CSISDNTDTQYF
TRBJ2-1,NA,TRBV2,NA,TGTGCCAGCAGCCAAACGGGGTCCGGTGGGCAGTTCTTC,CASSQTGSGGQFF
TRBJ1-6,NA,TRBV7-3,NA,TGTGCCAGCAGCTTAACTCCGACAGCCGGATCACCCCTCCACTTT,CASSLTPTAGSPLHF
TRBJ2-7,NA,TRBV5-1,NA,TGCGCCAGCAGCACCATTCCAGGGTCCAAGGGTTACGAGCAGTACTTC,CASSTIPGSKGYEQYF
TRBJ1-2,NA,TRBV7-9,NA,TGTGCCAGCAGCTTAAGGGTGTCAGGGGTGGCCTATGGCTACACCTTC,CASSLRVSGVAYGYTF
TRBJ2-3,TRBD2,TRBV6-5,NA,TGTGCCAGCAGTTACTCCCCGCGGGAGGGCACAGATACGCAGTATTTT,CASSYSPREGTDTQYF
TRBJ1-5,TRBD1,TRBV5-1,NA,TGCGCCAGCAGCGTAGGCCCGGGACAGGATAATCAGCCCCAGCATTTT,CASSVGPGQDNQPQHF
TRBJ1-2,TRBD1,TRBV7-6,few,TGTGCCAGCAGCCCAGGGACAGGAGTTAACTATGGCTACACCTTC,CASSPGTGVNYGYTF
TRBJ1-1,NA,TRBV13,NA,TGTGCCAGCAGCCTTCAAGAAGACAGGTGGGCCTTGCGAACTGAAGCTTTCTTT,CASSLQEDRWALRTEAFF
TRBJ1-5,NA,TRBV18,NA,TGTGCCAGCTCAGCCGTAGATAGCAATCAGCCTCAGCATTTT,CASSAVDSNQPQHF
TRBJ1-3,TRBD1,TRBV14,NA,TGTGCCAGCAGCCGACCGGGACAGGGTATCGATGGCGGAGGCTCTGGAAACACCATATATTTT,CASSRPGQGIDGGGSGNTIYF
TRBJ2-6,NA,TRBV4-1,NA,TGCGCCAGCAGCCAAGATTCAGGGCTACCCTCTGGGGCCAACGTCCTGACTTTC,CASSQDSGLPSGANVLTF
TRBJ1-2,NA,TRBV4-2,NA,TGTGCCAGCAGCCAACCCGGGAATCCTCTACGGGGCTACACCTTC,CASSQPGNPLRGYTF
TRBJ2-1,NA,TRBV30,NA,TGTGCCTGGAGTGTACTTACCTCCTACAATGAGCAGTTCTTC,CAWSVLTSYNEQFF
TRBJ1-1,NA,TRBV9,once,TGTGCCAGCAGCCTACGTCCCTGCACTGAAGCTTTCTTT,CASSLRPCTEAFF
TRBJ2-5,TRBD1,TRBV28,NA,TGTGCCAGCAGTCAAATTGGGACAGGGGGGGAGACCCAGTACTTC,CASSQIGTGGETQYF
TRBJ2-1,TRBD2,TRBV9,NA,TGTGCCAGCAGCGTAGAGGGCGGGGGGGCCCACAATGAGCAGTTCTTC,CASSVEGGGAHNEQFF
TRBJ1-1,TRBD1,TRBV18,NA,TGTGCCAGCGGTCAGGGTCTCAGGGGGCCTGAAGCTTTCTTT,CASGQGLRGPEAFF
TRBJ2-3,TRBD2,TRBV30,NA,TGTGCCTGGAGTGTCGGGGGGGATACGCAGTATTTT,CAWSVGGDTQYF